This T cell receptor (beta chain) was identified during a study of T-cell reconstitution after alpha-beta-depleted transplantation in children. Study-level points and caveats: Several hundred expanded graft clones reportedly supplied alpha-beta T cells about two months after transplant.

This clonotype was recorded a few times. Its specificity is unknown. CDR1 is SEHNR, CDR2 FQNEAQ, per germline (reference sequence). The CDR3 runs 12 residues. Trimming cost V 4 bases and J 7 bases, with 8 bases left between them. The TCRbeta library incorporated unique molecular identifiers. TCRdb re-called the PCR reads with MiXCR, one entry per CDR3 protein. The data show a few hundred thousand distinct CDR3 sequences, approximately 6.9% seen once. The V call is TRBV7-9, the J call TRBJ2-1; D gene ambiguous. This TCR came from a boy aged 2 to 10 with acute lymphoblastic leukemia, due to receive a stem cell transplant. The material was PBMCs, obtained before TCRalphabeta/CD19-depleted stem cell transplant. This CDR3 reads CASSSGSNEQFF. The CDR3 DNA follows: TGTGCCAGCAGCTCCGGGTCTAATGAGCAGTTCTTC.